This T cell receptor beta chain was recorded in a study of blood T cell repertoires in COVID-19. Looking at the study overall: PBMCs, B-cell-depleted T cells, or T cells were the source of the cDNA or gDNA that made up the material.

Method: immunoSEQ multiplex PCR; TCRdb's copy keeps in-frame clones and lacks some. The table lists 60,000 or so clones, around 87% of them singletons. Per the germline V gene, CDR1 is MDHEN and CDR2 is SYDVKM. V lost 3 bases and J lost 8, with 16 bases in between. The length of the CDR3 is 15 residues. This clone appeared once. The TCR sequence derives from a man in his fifties or sixties with active or convalescent COVID-19. The chain links TRBV28 to TRBJ1-4; D gene uncertain. Sample: peripheral blood. CDR3 sequence reads: CASSFGGQLEEKLFF. In DNA, the CDR3 is TGTGCCAGCAGTTTTGGCGGTCAGCTGGAAGAAAAACTGTTTTTT.